The present T cell receptor (beta chain) was sequenced within a study of shared clonotypes between healthy human individuals. Study-wide background: Each donor's CD8 memory used one plate, CD8 naive two, each CD4 subset three.

Findings and limits, study-wide: Clonotypes not shared had lower generation probabilities than those common to all four donors.

The CDR3 runs to 20 residues. Remarks on this clone: Its antigen is not known.

Per sorted-subset replicate PCR, input was 200 to 250 ng DNA, representing around 29,000 T cell genomes. Study processing details: ImmunoSEQ yielded junction-only sequences lacking quality scores, so filtering differed. Profiling relied on immunoSEQ multiplex PCR, and the TCRdb table lists in-frame clones only, not all of them. From that table come the V and J calls and clone size; the DNA was used to work out D and trimming. Of some 580,000 clones in the sample, roughly 97% are singletons; the top ten hold about 0.057%. The chain combines TRBV1 with TRBJ2-1; TRBD1, as called in the table, went unchecked against the DNA. TRBV1 is flagged as a pseudogene. The source is a woman in her twenties or thirties in good health. Sequenced material: naive CD4+ T cells sorted from blood. Sample subset: CD45RA+ positively selected. CDR3 amino acids: CTSSQETPATPGACYNEQFF. The DNA of the CDR3 is TGCACCAGCAGCCAAGAAACCCCCGCTACCCCTGGGGCCTGTTACAATGAGCAGTTCTTC.